The 9 T cell receptor beta chains below were found in one sample sequenced in a study of siplizumab effects on memory and regulatory T cells. The data were produced by immunoSEQ multiplex PCR, yet TCRdb's version contains in-frame clones alone and is incomplete. Among some 100,000 clones listed, about 90% were seen once. Source material: Tregs sorted from blood. The source is a human donor in good health.

The chain has TRBV4-1 and TRBJ1-4, with D maybe TRBD1 (6 bases). The CDR3 runs to 14 residues. Germline V gene lookup returns CDR1 MGHRA and CDR2 YSYEKL. The V gene lost 0 bases and the J gene lost 7 bases, with 9 bases spanning the gap. The CDR3 coding sequence is TGCGCCAGCAGCCAAGATCTCAGGGGTGAAAAACTGTTTTTT. Its translation: CASSQDLRGEKLFF.

V and J are TRBV19 and TRBJ2-1; 11 nucleotides align to TRBD2. Germline loops: CDR1 LNHDA, CDR2 SQIVND (reference sequence). With V trimmed by 4 bases and J by 7 bases, 6 bases remained unmatched. The CDR3 is made up of 15 amino acids. The CDR3 sequence is CASSKLAGGENEQFF. For the CDR3, the DNA is TGTGCCAGTAGTAAGTTAGCGGGAGGGGAAAATGAGCAGTTCTTC. Together with reference TRBV19 and TRBJ2-1, the CDR3 gives the full variable domain: DGGITQSPKYLFRKEGQNVTLSCEQNLNHDAMYWYRQDPGQGLRLIYYSQIVNDFQKGDIAEGYSVSREKKESFPLTVTSAQKNPTAFYLCASSKLAGGENEQFFGPGTRLTVL.

The chain links TRBV5-1 to TRBJ2-7; TRBD2 matches 13 bases. Germline trimming cut 3 bases from V and 2 bases from J; bases unmatched to any gene: 2. The CDR3 is made up of 15 amino acids. Germline CDR1 SGHRS, CDR2 YFSETQ. The CDR3 sequence is CASSYGLAGAYEQYF. The CDR3 nucleotides are TGCGCCAGCAGCTACGGACTAGCGGGAGCCTACGAGCAGTACTTC.

V gene TRBV2 combines with J gene TRBJ1-2, with 8 bases that match TRBD1. The CDR3 consists of 16 residues. The V gene end was trimmed by 2 bases and the J gene end by 8 bases; junction bases not matched to a gene: 13. From germline, CDR1 is SNHLY and CDR2 FYNNEI. CDR3 coding DNA: TGTGCCAGCAGTGAATCAGGCAGGGGGCAATATCGGGGCTACACCTTC. It translates to CASSESGRGQYRGYTF.

V is TRBV5-1 and J is TRBJ1-2, with a weak D call TRBD1 (5 bases). The CDR3 contains 13 residues. CDR1 SGHRS and CDR2 YFSETQ come from the germline V gene. V dropped 2 bases and J dropped 2 bases, with 7 bases sitting between them. CDR3 coding DNA: TGCGCCAGCAGCTTAGGGGTGAACTATGGCTACACCTTC. Translation gives CASSLGVNYGYTF. Using reference TRBV5-1 and TRBJ1-2 for the parts outside the CDR3, the full variable domain is KAGVTQTPRYLIKTRGQQVTLSCSPISGHRSVSWYQQTPGQGLQFLFEYFSETQRNKGNFPGRFSGRQFSNSRSEMNVSTLELGDSALYLCASSLGVNYGYTFGSGTRLTVV.

The chain employs TRBV19 and TRBJ1-1; no definite D call. There are 14 residues in the CDR3. Trimming stripped 3 bases from V and 1 base from J, with 9 bases between. The germline CDR1 and CDR2 sequences are LNHDA and SQIVND (reference sequence). The CDR3 sequence: CASSMTLANTEAFF. CDR3 DNA sequence: TGTGCCAGTAGTATGACCCTGGCGAACACTGAAGCTTTCTTT.

This sequence joins TRBV28 and TRBJ2-1; the match to TRBD1 covers 8 bases. The V segment lost 5 bases and the J segment 2 bases; nucleotides outside the gene matches: 5. The germline V gene has CDR1 MDHEN and CDR2 SYDVKM. The CDR3 totals 15 residues. The CDR3 loop is CASSVTGDAYNEQFF. The CDR3 nucleotides are TGTGCCAGCAGTGTGACAGGGGACGCCTACAATGAGCAGTTCTTC.

The chain carries TRBV27 and TRBJ2-1; 14 positions match TRBD2. Germline assignment: CDR1 MNHEY and CDR2 SMNVEV (reference sequence). CDR3 length equals 19 residues. Germline trimming cut 6 bases from V and 1 base from J; bases unmatched to any gene: 11. The CDR3 spells CASRKRLAGGLISYNEQFF. CDR3 DNA sequence: TGTGCCAGCAGGAAAAGACTAGCGGGAGGGCTAATTTCCTACAATGAGCAGTTCTTC.

The genes are TRBV7-9 and TRBJ2-7, with 7 bases matching TRBD2. From germline, CDR1 is SEHNR and CDR2 FQNEAQ (reference sequence). This CDR3 is built from 13 residues. The V segment lost 4 bases and the J segment 4 bases; nucleotides outside the gene matches: 4. The CDR3: CASSSGLRYEQYF. CDR3 bases: TGTGCCAGCAGCTCGGGACTACGATACGAGCAGTACTTC.